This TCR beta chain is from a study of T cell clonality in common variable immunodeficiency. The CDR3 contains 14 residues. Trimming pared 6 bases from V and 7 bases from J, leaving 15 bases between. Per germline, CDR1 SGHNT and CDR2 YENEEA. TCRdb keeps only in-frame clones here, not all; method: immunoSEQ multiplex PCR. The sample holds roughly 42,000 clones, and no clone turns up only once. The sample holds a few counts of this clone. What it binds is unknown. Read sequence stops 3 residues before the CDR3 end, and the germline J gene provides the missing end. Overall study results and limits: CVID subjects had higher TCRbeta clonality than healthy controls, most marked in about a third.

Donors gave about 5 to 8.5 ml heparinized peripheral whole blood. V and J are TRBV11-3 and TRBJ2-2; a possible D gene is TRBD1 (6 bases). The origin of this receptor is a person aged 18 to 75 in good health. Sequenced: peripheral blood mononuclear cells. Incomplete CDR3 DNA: TGTGCCAGCAGAGTGGGGGCCGGTGGCGGGGAG. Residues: CASRVGAGGGE. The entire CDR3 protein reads CASRVGAGGGELFF.